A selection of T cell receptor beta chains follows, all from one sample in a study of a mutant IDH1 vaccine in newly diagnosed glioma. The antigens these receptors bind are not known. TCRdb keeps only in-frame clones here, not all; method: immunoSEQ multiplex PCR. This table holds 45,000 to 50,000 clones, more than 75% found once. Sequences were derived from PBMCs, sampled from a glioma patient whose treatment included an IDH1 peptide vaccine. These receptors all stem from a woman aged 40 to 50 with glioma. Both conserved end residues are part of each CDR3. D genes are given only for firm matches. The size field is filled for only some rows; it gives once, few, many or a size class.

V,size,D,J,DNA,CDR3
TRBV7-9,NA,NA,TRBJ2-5,TGTGCCAGCAGCCCTCACCTCCGCCAGACAGGCTACCAAGAGACCCAGTACTTC,CASSPHLRQTGYQETQYF
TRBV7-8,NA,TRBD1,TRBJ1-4,TGTGCCAGCAGCCAGGGGGGCACTCTGGTGGAAAAACTGTTTTTT,CASSQGGTLVEKLFF
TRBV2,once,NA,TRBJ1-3,TGTGCCAGCACGTTTGGGATTACAGCCTCTGGAAACACCATATATTTT,CASTFGITASGNTIYF
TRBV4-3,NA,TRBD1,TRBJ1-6,TGCGCCAGCAGCCAAGTGGTCAGGGGGGTTTCACCCCTCCACTTT,CASSQVVRGVSPLHF
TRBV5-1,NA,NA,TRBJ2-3,TGCGCCACCGCAGCAGATGGCGGCGGGCGCACAGATACGCAGTATTTT,CATAADGGGRTDTQYF
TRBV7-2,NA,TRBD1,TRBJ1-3,TGTGCCAGCAGCCCAGGGGGGCTAGCTGGAAACACCATATATTTT,CASSPGGLAGNTIYF
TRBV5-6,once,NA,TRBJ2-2,TGTGCCAGCAGCTTGGGGGGTCTAACGAACACCGGGGAGCTGTTTTTT,CASSLGGLTNTGELFF
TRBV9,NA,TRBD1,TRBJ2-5,TGTGCCAGCAGCCCCCCCGGGACAGCAAGAGAGACCCAGTACTTC,CASSPPGTARETQYF
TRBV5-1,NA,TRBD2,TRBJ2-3,TGCGCCAGCGAAATGGGACTAGCGGGAGCAGATACGCAGTATTTT,CASEMGLAGADTQYF
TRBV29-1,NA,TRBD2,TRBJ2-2,TGCAGCGTAGGGACTAGCGGGAGGTCCGGGGAGCTGTTTTTT,CSVGTSGRSGELFF
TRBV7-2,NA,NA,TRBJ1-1,TGTGCCAGCAGCTTAGGCCCAGGGATGACTGAAGCTTTCTTT,CASSLGPGMTEAFF
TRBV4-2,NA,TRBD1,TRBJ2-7,TGTGCCAGCAGCCAAGATCCACAGGGGAGTGAAGAGCAGTACTTC,CASSQDPQGSEEQYF
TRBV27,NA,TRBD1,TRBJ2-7,TGTGCCAGCAGTCGGGACAGGCGCTTCGGGATGGAGCAGTACTTC,CASSRDRRFGMEQYF
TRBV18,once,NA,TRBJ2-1,TGTGCCAGCTCCCTGGGCGGGGACAATGAGCAGTTCTTC,CASSLGGDNEQFF
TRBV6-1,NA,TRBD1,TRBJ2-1,TGTGCCAGCAGTGACCCGACAGGGGGCAATGAGCAGTTCTTC,CASSDPTGGNEQFF
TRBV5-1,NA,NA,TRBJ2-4,TGCGCCAGCAGCTTCGGAGGGGTCGCCACCAAAAACATTCAGTACTTC,CASSFGGVATKNIQYF
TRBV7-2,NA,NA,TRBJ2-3,TGTGCCAGCAGCCTAGCAGTGGAGGATACGCAGTATTTT,CASSLAVEDTQYF
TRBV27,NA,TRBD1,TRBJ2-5,TGTGCCAGCAGCCCCGGACAGGGTAGGGGAGAGACCCAGTACTTC,CASSPGQGRGETQYF
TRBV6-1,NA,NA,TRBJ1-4,TGTGCCAGCAGTATACGACAGCCCCAAGGAGAAAAACTGTTTTTT,CASSIRQPQGEKLFF
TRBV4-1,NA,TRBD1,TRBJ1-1,TGCGCCAGCAGCCAAGGGGACAGATTGAACACTGAAGCTTTCTTT,CASSQGDRLNTEAFF
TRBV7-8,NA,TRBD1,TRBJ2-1,TGTGCCAGCAGCTTTCTTGGACAGGGGGCAAGTGAGCAGTTCTTC,CASSFLGQGASEQFF
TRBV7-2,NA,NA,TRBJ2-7,TGTGCCAGCAGCTTAGTGTTAGGGATCTACGAGCAGTACTTC,CASSLVLGIYEQYF
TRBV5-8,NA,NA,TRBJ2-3,TGTGCCAGCAGCTTGGGAGACACCTATCGGAGCACAGATACGCAGTATTTT,CASSLGDTYRSTDTQYF
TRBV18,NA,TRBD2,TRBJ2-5,TGTGCCAGCTCACCGACTAGCGGGGCAGAGACCCAGTACTTC,CASSPTSGAETQYF
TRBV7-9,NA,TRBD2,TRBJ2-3,TGTGCCAGCAGTCTTAGCGGGGGCACAGATACGCAGTATTTT,CASSLSGGTDTQYF
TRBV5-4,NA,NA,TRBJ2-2,TGTGCCAGCAGCGGAGGTTACACCGGGGAGCTGTTTTTT,CASSGGYTGELFF
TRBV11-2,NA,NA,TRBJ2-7,TGTGCCAGCAGCTTCGGGCTCGAGCAGTACTTC,CASSFGLEQYF
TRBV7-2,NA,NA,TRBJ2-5,TGTGCCAGCAGCTTATTCAGGAAAGAGACCCAGTACTTC,CASSLFRKETQYF
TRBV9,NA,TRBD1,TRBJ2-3,TGTGCCAGCAGCGTCGGGACAGGGTCGAGCAGCACAGATACGCAGTATTTT,CASSVGTGSSSTDTQYF
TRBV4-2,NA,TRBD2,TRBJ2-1,TGTGCCAGCAGCCCCGGTCCGGGACTAGCGGGAAGAAGGGGCAATGAGCAGTTCTTC,CASSPGPGLAGRRGNEQFF
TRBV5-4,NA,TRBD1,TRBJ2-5,TGTGCCAGCAGCCCCGACAGGGCCTCCCAAGAGACCCAGTACTTC,CASSPDRASQETQYF
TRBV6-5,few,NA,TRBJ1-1,TGTGCCAGCAGTTACATTCAAAGAGCGAACACTGAAGCTTTCTTT,CASSYIQRANTEAFF
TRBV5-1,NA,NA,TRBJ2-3,TGCGCCAGCAGCTTGGGATTGGTCTTGCCCGGAAAGGATACGCAGTATTTT,CASSLGLVLPGKDTQYF
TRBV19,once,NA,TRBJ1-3,TGTGCCAGTAGTACAGGGTTTGGAAACACCATATATTTT,CASSTGFGNTIYF
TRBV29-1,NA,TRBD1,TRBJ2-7,TGCAGCGTTGATCGGACAGGGGACCGTTCCCTCTACGAGCAGTACTTC,CSVDRTGDRSLYEQYF
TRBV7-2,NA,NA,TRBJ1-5,TGTGCCAGCAGCTTAGGAACAGGTGGGAGTCAGCCCCAGCATTTT,CASSLGTGGSQPQHF
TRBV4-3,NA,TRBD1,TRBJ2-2,TGCGCCAGCAGCCAAGATCTGAGCCTCGTGACAGGGTATAGAACCGGGGAGCTGTTTTTT,CASSQDLSLVTGYRTGELFF
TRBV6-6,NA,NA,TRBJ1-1,TGTGCCAGCAGCACCCACGGACGAAAGAACACTGAAGCTTTCTTT,CASSTHGRKNTEAFF
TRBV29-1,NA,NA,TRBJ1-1,TGCAGCGTTGTGGACCCGGGCACTGAAGCTTTCTTT,CSVVDPGTEAFF
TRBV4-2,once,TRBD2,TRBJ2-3,TGTGCCAGCAGCCCCAGACCGGGACTAGGAGGTTATTTT,CASSPRPGLGGYF
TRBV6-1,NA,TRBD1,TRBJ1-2,TGTGCCAGCAGTCCGCGGACAGGGGACTATGGCTACACCTTC,CASSPRTGDYGYTF
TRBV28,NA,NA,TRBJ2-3,TGTGCCAGCAATACAGGGTACTCGGGCACAGATACGCAGTATTTT,CASNTGYSGTDTQYF
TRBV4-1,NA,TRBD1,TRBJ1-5,TGCGCCAGCAGCCCATGGTTGGCAGGGGGCGCATGGGTCAGTCAGCCCCAGCATTTT,CASSPWLAGGAWVSQPQHF
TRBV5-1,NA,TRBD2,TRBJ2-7,TGCGCCAGCAGCTTGGGACTAGCGGGAGGGGCCTACGAGCAGTACTTC,CASSLGLAGGAYEQYF
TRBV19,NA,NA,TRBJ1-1,TGTGCCAGTAGTATCCGCTTTAACACTGAAGCTTTCTTT,CASSIRFNTEAFF
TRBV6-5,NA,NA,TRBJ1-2,TGTGCCAGCAGTTACAATGAAGGGAGCCGCTACACCTTC,CASSYNEGSRYTF
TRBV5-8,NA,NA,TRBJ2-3,TGTGCCAGCAGCTTGACGGGAGCCACAGATACGCAGTATTTT,CASSLTGATDTQYF
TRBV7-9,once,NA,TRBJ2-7,TGTGCCAGCAGCTTACGCATAGACGAGCAGTACTTC,CASSLRIDEQYF
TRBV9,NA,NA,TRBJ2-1,TGTGCCAGCAGCGGCAGCGGAAGACACGGCTCCTACAATGAGCAGTTCTTC,CASSGSGRHGSYNEQFF
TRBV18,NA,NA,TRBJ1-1,TGTGCCAGCTCAGGATACCTTCAGGGGAACACTGAAGCTTTCTTT,CASSGYLQGNTEAFF
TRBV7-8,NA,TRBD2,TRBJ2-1,TGTGCCAGCAGCGGGCAAGCGGGAGGGCCGAACAATGAGCAGTTCTTC,CASSGQAGGPNNEQFF
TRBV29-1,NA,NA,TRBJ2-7,TGCAGCGTTGATCCGCCCCACACCGGGCCCTACGAGCAGTACTTC,CSVDPPHTGPYEQYF
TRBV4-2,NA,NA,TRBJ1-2,TGTGCCAGCAGCCAAGAAGGGGGCTATGGCTACACCTTC,CASSQEGGYGYTF
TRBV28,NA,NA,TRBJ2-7,TGTGCCAGCAGTTTAACAGCCTCCTACGAGCAGTACTTC,CASSLTASYEQYF
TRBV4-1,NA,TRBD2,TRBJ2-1,TGCGCCAGCAGCCACCCTCCGGGACTAGCGGGGGGGCATGCCTACAATGAGCAGTTCTTC,CASSHPPGLAGGHAYNEQFF
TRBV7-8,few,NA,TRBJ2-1,TGTGCCAGCAGCTTAGGAGGGTTTGATGAGCAGTTCTTC,CASSLGGFDEQFF
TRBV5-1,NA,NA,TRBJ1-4,TGCGCCAGCAGCTTGGTGGGTCCAACTAATGAAAAACTGTTTTTT,CASSLVGPTNEKLFF
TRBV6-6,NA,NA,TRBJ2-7,TGTGCCAGCAGTTTTTCCGGGGAAGCGTTCCACGAGCAGTACTTC,CASSFSGEAFHEQYF